This T cell receptor (beta chain) comes out of a study of T cells in Graves' hyperthyroidism and ophthalmopathy. V trimming: 6 bases; J trimming: 6 bases; junction bases outside the gene matches: 10. The CDR3 has 16 residues. Germline CDR1 is WSHSY and CDR2 is SAAADI. Researchers amplified the TCR beta CDR3 regions from RNA transcripts. HTBI primers were employed in a first-round RT-PCR of the TCR CDR3. Via MiXCR, TCRdb re-called the multiplex PCR reads, giving one row per CDR3 protein. Of 200,000 to 300,000 distinct CDR3 sequences in the sample, about 15% were seen once. This clonotype came up a few times.

The chain uses TRBV10-2 and TRBJ1-6; 8 positions match TRBD1. The sequence was obtained from a woman under 30 with Graves' ophthalmopathy. The sequenced material came from blood. For the CDR3, the DNA is TGCGCCAGCAGGGGAAGGGGACAGGAAGCTAATTCACCCCTCCACTTT. Encoded protein: CASRGRGQEANSPLHF.